Shown below are 26 T cell receptor beta chains from a single sample sequenced in a study of graft-versus-host responses after intestinal transplantation. Libraries were prepared by immunoSEQ multiplex PCR; TCRdb keeps only in-frame clonotypes and omits some of them. The table has some 24,000 clones, roughly 85% seen once. The sample in question was PBMCs, obtained around 460 days after intestinal transplant. Receptors originate from a human patient who received an intestinal transplant, so some T cells may come from the graft donor.

V usage is TRBV6-5 and J usage is TRBJ2-7, with 10 bases lining up with TRBD2. This CDR3 has 14 residues. Trimming took 7 bases from V and 3 from J; bases not matched to a gene: 6. CDR1 is MNHEY and CDR2 is SVGAGI in the germline V gene. The CDR3 protein is CASTQGLANYEQYF. CDR3 in DNA: TGTGCCAGCACCCAGGGACTAGCGAACTACGAGCAGTACTTC.

The chain recombines TRBV27 with TRBJ2-1; D is perhaps TRBD1 (6 bases). CDR1 is MNHEY, CDR2 SMNVEV, per germline (reference sequence). The CDR3 has 16 amino acids. Trimming removed 4 bases from V and 8 bases from J, with 21 bases in between. The CDR3 DNA follows: TGTGCCAGCAGTTGCCTAGGGGGAAGGGGGTGCGATGAGCAGTTCTTC. It is translated as CASSCLGGRGCDEQFF.

Here the CDR3 DNA reads TGCGCCAGCAGCCAAAGGACTAGCGGGAGGGAATCGACCCAGTACTTC. Its protein product is CASSQRTSGRESTQYF. This chain connects TRBV5-1 to TRBJ2-5; 15 bases align to TRBD2. Germline CDR1 SGHRS, CDR2 YFSETQ. With V trimmed by 4 bases and J by 7 bases, 8 bases remained unmatched. CDR3 length equals 16 residues.

Comments on this clone: The same CDR3 is also encoded by other DNA sequences in this sample. The chain joins TRBV5-6 to TRBJ2-3; 8 bases align to TRBD2. The CDR3 contains 19 residues. Germline CDR1 reads SGHDT; CDR2 reads YYEEEE. The V and J ends lost 0 bases and 6 bases, in that order; junction bases with no gene match: 18. In DNA, the CDR3 is TGTGCCAGCAGCTTGGCGTTCGGCGGGGGGAGGGCCTTTGGGGATACGCAGTATTTT. Translation: CASSLAFGGGRAFGDTQYF.

The chain combines TRBV19 with TRBJ1-5, with a tentative D call TRBD1 (5 bases). The V end lost 9 bases, the J end lost 5 bases, and 11 bases lay between the germline ends. Per germline, CDR1 LNHDA and CDR2 SQIVND (reference sequence). The CDR3 totals 12 residues. Written as DNA, the CDR3 is TGTGCCAGCCAGGTAGGGGATCAGCCCCAGCATTTT. Translating gives CASQVGDQPQHF.

The chain recombines TRBV5-1 with TRBJ1-1, with D tentatively TRBD1 (6 bases). V lost 5 bases, J lost 2 bases, and 13 bases lay in between. The germline gives CDR1 SGHRS, CDR2 YFSETQ. The CDR3 extends over 14 amino acids. The CDR3 bases are TGCGCCAGCAGAAGATTGGGGGGCAACACTGAAGCTTTCTTT. Amino acids: CASRRLGGNTEAFF.

V and J are TRBV18 and TRBJ2-1; D remains ambiguous. The V gene's germline CDR1 is KGHSH and CDR2 LQKENI. Trimming took 0 bases from V and 9 from J, leaving 6 bases between them. This CDR3 is built from 12 residues. The DNA of the CDR3 is TGTGCCAGCTCACCACCGCGGAGTGAGCAGTTCTTC. This encodes CASSPPRSEQFF.

The rearrangement uses TRBV19 and TRBJ2-7, with 7 bases identical to TRBD1. V shed 10 bases, J shed 4 bases, and the junction held 10 bases outside the gene matches. The CDR3 spans 13 residues. Germline CDR1 reads LNHDA; CDR2 reads SQIVND (reference sequence). Here the CDR3 reads CANDLRTGYEQYF. For the CDR3, the DNA is TGTGCCAACGACCTTCGGACAGGTTACGAGCAGTACTTC.

The V gene is TRBV30, the J gene TRBJ1-6; D is unclear. This CDR3 region has 15 residues. In germline, CDR1 is GTSNPN, CDR2 SVGIG (reference sequence). V was clipped by 7 bases and J by 2 bases, with 15 bases between them. This chain's CDR3 is CASKDGYAYNSPLHF. In nucleotides, the CDR3 is TGTGCCTCTAAGGACGGCTACGCCTATAATTCACCCCTCCACTTT.

The rearrangement joins TRBV10-2 to TRBJ1-5; D uncertain. From germline, CDR1 is WSHSY and CDR2 SAAADI. V was clipped by 5 bases and J by 1 base, with 9 bases between them. There are 14 residues in the CDR3. This CDR3 reads CASSYTGSNQPQHF. The CDR3 bases are TGCGCCAGCAGTTATACGGGCAGCAATCAGCCCCAGCATTTT.

The J gene is TRBJ2-5, the V gene TRBV29-1, with no clear D. Deletions cut 3 bases from V and 0 bases from J, with 14 bases between. Per germline, CDR1 SQVTM and CDR2 ANQGSEA. The CDR3 contains 15 residues. DNA of the CDR3: TGCAGCGTTGATGCTGTCAGGACGTACCAAGAGACCCAGTACTTC. Translating it yields CSVDAVRTYQETQYF.

V usage is TRBV4-1 and J usage is TRBJ2-7; a weak D match, TRBD2 (7 bases). The CDR3 sequence is 18 residues long. From germline, CDR1 is MGHRA and CDR2 YSYEKL. V was clipped by 2 bases and J by 4 bases, with 24 bases between them. The CDR3 region is CASSQPSPRGAGQYEQYF. The CDR3 DNA reads TGCGCCAGCAGCCAACCTTCCCCCCGGGGGGCGGGGCAATACGAGCAGTACTTC.

This chain joins TRBV9 and TRBJ2-1, with D maybe TRBD2 (7 bases). Between the trimmed V and J ends, which lost 4 bases and 4 bases, there was a span of 12 bases. Germline V gene sequence: CDR1 SGDLS, CDR2 YYNGEE. The CDR3 is 14 amino acids. In nucleotides, the CDR3 is TGTGCCAGCAGCACCGGGGGGCTATACAATGAGCAGTTCTTC. Translated: CASSTGGLYNEQFF.

The genes are TRBV19 and TRBJ1-2; 9 bases are a match to TRBD1. Germline-derived CDR1 and CDR2 are LNHDA and SQIVND (reference sequence). With 5 bases clipped from V and 8 bases from J, the junction kept 15 bases outside the gene matches. This CDR3 comprises 16 residues. Here the CDR3 reads CASSSTPQGAISGYTF. The DNA for the CDR3 is TGTGCCAGTAGTTCCACCCCACAGGGGGCTATCTCCGGCTACACCTTC.

V usage is TRBV7-9 and J usage is TRBJ1-1, with TRBD1 as a possible D gene (6 bases). Trimming pared 3 bases from V and 4 bases from J, leaving 18 bases between. Germline V gene lookup returns CDR1 SEHNR and CDR2 FQNEAQ (reference sequence). The CDR3 has 16 amino acids. CDR3 bases: TGTGCCAGCAGCTTTACCTGGGGGCGGCGGATCACTGAAGCTTTCTTT. It is translated as CASSFTWGRRITEAFF.

The chain recombines TRBV7-2 with TRBJ2-7; TRBD1 or TRBD2 may be the D gene (5 bases each). Germline values: CDR1 SGHTA, CDR2 FQGNSA. This CDR3 comprises 15 residues. V was trimmed by 4 bases and J by 7 bases, leaving 20 bases between them. CDR3: CASSSRDGPSGEQYF. Written as DNA, the CDR3 is TGTGCCAGCAGCTCTAGGGACGGACCCTCGGGGGAGCAGTACTTC.

Concerning this clone itself: Other DNA variants within this sample encode the same CDR3. V gene TRBV12-5 combines with J gene TRBJ2-6, with D perhaps matching TRBD1 (5 bases). Germline V gives CDR1 LGHNT, CDR2 FRNRAP. The V end lost 6 bases, the J end lost 5 bases, and 23 bases lay between the germline ends. The length of the CDR3 is 18 residues. The chain's CDR3 is CASGRRCAGQSRANVLTF. CDR3 in DNA: TGTGCTAGTGGGCGTCGCTGTGCAGGACAAAGTCGGGCCAACGTCCTGACTTTC.

In regard to this clone: Other DNA sequences in this sample translate to the same CDR3. V gene TRBV29-1 combines with J gene TRBJ2-3; 8 bases align to TRBD2. Germline assignment: CDR1 SQVTM and CDR2 ANQGSEA. Germline trimming cut 2 bases from V and 5 bases from J; bases unmatched to any gene: 15. The CDR3 runs to 17 residues. The DNA for the CDR3 is TGCAGCGTTGAAACCAGCGGGAGAGGGCCCAAGGGAGATACGCAGTATTTT. It is translated as CSVETSGRGPKGDTQYF.

The chain recombines TRBV21-1 with TRBJ2-7; the table assigns TRBD1, which was not confirmed against the DNA. TRBV21-1 has pseudogene status. CDR3 length equals 14 residues. CDR3 in DNA: TGTGCCAGCAGCAAACAGGGGCTTGCCTACGAGCAGTACTTC. It specifies CASSKQGLAYEQYF.

J is TRBJ2-1 and V is TRBV6-5; perhaps TRBD1 as D (6 bases). V lost 4 bases and J 4 bases, leaving 17 bases between the germline ends. The length of the CDR3 is 16 residues. The germline V gene encodes CDR1 MNHEY and CDR2 SVGAGI. This chain's CDR3 is CASSFRQAQAYNEQFF. In DNA, the CDR3 is TGTGCCAGCAGTTTCAGACAGGCTCAAGCTTACAATGAGCAGTTCTTC.

The chain recombines TRBV14 with TRBJ2-1, with TRBD2 matching over 7 bases. CDR1 is SGHDN, CDR2 FVKESK, per germline. Losses at the gene ends were 1 base for V and 3 bases for J; bases not matched to a gene: 6. The CDR3 loop spans 16 amino acids. The CDR3 spells CASSQVLLASYNEQFF. The CDR3 DNA sequence: TGTGCCAGCAGCCAAGTCCTACTAGCGAGCTACAATGAGCAGTTCTTC.

This clone was seen more than once but under ten times. The chain has TRBV6-1 and TRBJ1-3; no clear D gene. The CDR3 consists of 14 residues. Between the trimmed V and J ends, which lost 2 bases and 0 bases, there was a span of 5 bases. CDR1 is MNHNS, CDR2 SASEGT, per germline. CDR3 nucleotide sequence: TGTGCCAGCAGTGAAATGGGCTCTGGAAACACCATATATTTT. This codes for CASSEMGSGNTIYF.

In its sample, this clone was seen once. V usage is TRBV11-2 and J usage is TRBJ2-7; TRBD1 or TRBD2 may be the D gene (6 bases each). This CDR3 is built from 11 residues. Germline lookup yields CDR1 SGHAT and CDR2 FQNNGV. Deletions cut 5 bases from V and 8 bases from J, with 10 bases between. The CDR3 bases are TGTGCCAGCAGCCTAGGGGGGAAGCAGTACTTC. This translates into CASSLGGKQYF.

This clone was seen a handful of times. In nucleotides, the CDR3 is TGTGCCAGCAGTGTACAGGGTGGGGTAAAGGAAAAACTGTTTTTT. This sequence encodes CASSVQGGVKEKLFF. The chain carries TRBV6-1 and TRBJ1-4, with TRBD1 as a possible D gene (6 bases). Germline CDR1 reads MNHNS; CDR2 reads SASEGT. The V gene lost 4 bases and the J gene lost 8 bases, with 17 bases spanning the gap. The CDR3 has 15 residues.

This sequence joins TRBV18 and TRBJ1-4; a weak D match, TRBD1 (6 bases). The CDR3 has 15 residues. The germline gives CDR1 KGHSH, CDR2 LQKENI. V lost 3 bases and J lost 5, with 13 bases in between. As DNA, the CDR3 is TGTGCCAGCTCACCTACCGGGGGGCTCAATGAAAAACTGTTTTTT. This translates into CASSPTGGLNEKLFF.

The genes are TRBV7-3 and TRBJ2-3, with D tentatively TRBD2 (6 bases). CDR3 length: 15 residues. V lost 4 bases, J lost 2 bases, and 13 bases lay in between. Germline V gives CDR1 SGHTA, CDR2 FQGTGA. CDR3: CASSSGGAFTDTQYF. The CDR3 DNA reads TGTGCCAGCAGCTCCGGGGGAGCCTTCACAGATACGCAGTATTTT.